This passage covers 15 T cell receptor beta chains from one sample sequenced in a study of T-cell reconstitution after alpha-beta-depleted transplantation in children. For TCRbeta, the library was prepared with unique molecular identifiers. TCRdb fed the PCR reads into MiXCR, producing one record per CDR3 protein. The repertoire holds around 960,000 distinct CDR3 sequences, with about 29% as singletons. The specimen was PBMCs, mostly from graft donor cells, collected 360 days after TCRalphabeta/CD19-depleted stem cell transplant. The receptor source for this set is a boy under two years old who had a stem cell transplant for SCID, so the T cells may come from the graft donor.

V gene TRBV12-3 or TRBV12-4 combines with J gene TRBJ2-7; 8 nucleotides agree with TRBD1. Trimming cost V 7 bases and J 2 bases; bases outside gene matches: 10. The CDR3 is 15 residues long. The CDR3 bases are TGTGCCAGCACCGCAGACAGGACAGGGACCTACGAGCAGTACTTC. Its translation: CASTADRTGTYEQYF.

The table lists this clonotype with a few counts. The genes are TRBV5-6 and TRBJ2-2; the D gene is possibly TRBD2 (5 bases). Germline CDR1 is SGHDT and CDR2 is YYEEEE. The CDR3 is 15 residues long. V lost 2 bases and J lost 4, with 12 bases in between. This CDR3 reads CASSFGMESTGELFF. The DNA for the CDR3 is TGTGCCAGCAGCTTCGGGATGGAGTCCACCGGGGAGCTGTTTTTT.

This chain joins TRBV15 and TRBJ1-2, with no clear D. With 6 bases removed from V and 1 base from J, the gap between germline ends came to 9 bases. CDR3 length equals 13 residues. CDR1 is LNHNV, CDR2 YYDKDF, per germline (reference sequence). This CDR3 is CATRNSFNYGYTF. The DNA of the CDR3 is TGTGCCACCAGAAACAGCTTTAACTATGGCTACACCTTC.

The chain uses TRBV4-1 and TRBJ2-3; D perhaps matches TRBD2 (6 bases). Trimming cost V 0 bases and J 0 bases, with 13 bases left between them. CDR1 is MGHRA and CDR2 is YSYEKL in the germline V gene. The CDR3 loop spans 17 amino acids. This CDR3 is CASSQERGGASTDTQYF. Here the CDR3 DNA reads TGCGCCAGCAGCCAAGAAAGGGGCGGGGCTAGCACAGATACGCAGTATTTT.

The chain has TRBV29-1 and TRBJ2-4; unclear D gene. Looked up from germline, CDR1 is SQVTM and CDR2 is ANQGSEA. The V and J ends lost 5 bases and 0 bases respectively, with 11 bases between them. This CDR3 has 14 amino acids. The CDR3 loop reads CSVTLTEAKNIQYF. CDR3 coding DNA: TGCAGCGTTACTCTGACTGAAGCCAAAAACATTCAGTACTTC.

This clonotype was counted at least ten times. The rearrangement joins TRBV10-3 to TRBJ2-2; D is undetermined. The germline V gene encodes CDR1 ENHRY and CDR2 SYGVKD. Trimming cost V 2 bases and J 7 bases, with 8 bases left between them. This CDR3 has 13 residues. CDR3 sequence (DNA): TGTGCCATCAGTGAGCTGTGGGTCGGGGAGCTGTTTTTT. Its translation is CAISELWVGELFF.

This clonotype was observed at least ten times. The chain carries TRBV28 and TRBJ2-3; the match to TRBD2 covers 8 bases. V dropped 6 bases and J dropped 1; count of bases not matched to a gene: 9. CDR3 size: 16 residues. Germline CDR1 reads MDHEN; CDR2 reads SYDVKM. The CDR3 bases are TGTGCCAGCAGCTTTGCGAGCGGGGGCGGCACAGATACGCAGTATTTT. Translated, it gives CASSFASGGGTDTQYF.

The gene calls are TRBV20-1 and TRBJ1-2; possible D gene TRBD1, 5 bases. Trimming removed 2 bases from V and 2 bases from J, with 18 bases in between. The CDR3 has 16 residues. From germline, CDR1 is DFQATT and CDR2 SNEGSKA (reference sequence). CDR3 sequence (DNA): TGCAGTGCTAGATCCGAGGGTAGGGACGGAAACTATGGCTACACCTTC. It is translated as CSARSEGRDGNYGYTF.

This clonotype was recorded a few times. The chain links TRBV5-1 to TRBJ2-2; 9 nucleotides match TRBD2. CDR1 SGHRS and CDR2 YFSETQ come from the germline V gene. This CDR3 has 14 amino acids. J was trimmed by 1 base and V by 8 bases; bases with no gene match: 3. The CDR3 reads CASRTSENTGELFF. Written as DNA, the CDR3 is TGCGCCAGTAGGACTAGCGAGAACACCGGGGAGCTGTTTTTT.

This rearrangement joins TRBV20-1 to TRBJ2-1, with TRBD2 matching 10 bases. This CDR3 contains 14 residues. Germline CDR1 DFQATT, CDR2 SNEGSKA (reference sequence). V lost 6 bases, J lost 3 bases, and 5 bases stayed unmatched. CDR3 in amino acids: CSALAGGDYNEQFF. DNA for the CDR3: TGCAGTGCCTTAGCGGGGGGAGACTACAATGAGCAGTTCTTC.

J is TRBJ2-1 and V is TRBV5-1; tentatively, D is TRBD2 (7 bases). Germline V gene sequence: CDR1 SGHRS, CDR2 YFSETQ. Trimming took 0 bases from V and 6 from J, leaving 16 bases between them. The CDR3 is 16 residues long. As DNA, the CDR3 is TGCGCCAGCAGCTTGGTATACGGGGGGCGGGGCAATGAGCAGTTCTTC. The encoded protein is CASSLVYGGRGNEQFF.

The V and J genes are TRBV20-1 and TRBJ2-3, with TRBD2 identical over 7 bases. This CDR3 spans 15 amino acids. The junction had 11 bases not matched to a gene; V was cut back by 3 bases and J by 5 bases. CDR1 and CDR2 (germline): DFQATT, SNEGSKA (reference sequence). The CDR3 sequence is CSARDFRGGVDTQYF. The CDR3 region has the DNA TGCAGTGCTAGGGACTTTCGCGGGGGTGTAGATACGCAGTATTTT.

This clonotype has more than one count but fewer than ten. The genes are TRBV4-1 and TRBJ1-1, with 12 bases fitting TRBD1. The length of the CDR3 is 16 residues. Germline V gene sequence: CDR1 MGHRA, CDR2 YSYEKL. Trimming removed 4 bases from V and 4 bases from J; junction bases left unmatched: 7. CDR3 in amino acids: CASSLRDRGLSTEAFF. DNA of the CDR3: TGCGCCAGCAGCCTGAGGGACAGGGGGCTGAGCACTGAAGCTTTCTTT.

The chain carries TRBV3-1 and TRBJ2-7; D remains unclear. The CDR3 totals 15 residues. Germline V gene lookup returns CDR1 LGHDT and CDR2 YNNKEL (reference sequence). V was trimmed by 1 base and J by 3 bases, leaving 13 bases between them. The CDR3 DNA reads TGTGCCAGCAGCCAAGGTTCAGGCGCCTTCTACGAGCAGTACTTC. Residues: CASSQGSGAFYEQYF.

In nucleotides, the CDR3 is TGTGCCAGCATTTGGACAGGGGAAAATGAAAAACTGTTTTTT. Translated: CASIWTGENEKLFF. The gene calls are TRBV2 and TRBJ1-4; 9 bases fit TRBD1. The CDR3 is 14 amino acids. The V gene end was trimmed by 7 bases and the J gene end by 5 bases; junction bases not matched to a gene: 5. Per the germline V gene, CDR1 is SNHLY and CDR2 is FYNNEI.